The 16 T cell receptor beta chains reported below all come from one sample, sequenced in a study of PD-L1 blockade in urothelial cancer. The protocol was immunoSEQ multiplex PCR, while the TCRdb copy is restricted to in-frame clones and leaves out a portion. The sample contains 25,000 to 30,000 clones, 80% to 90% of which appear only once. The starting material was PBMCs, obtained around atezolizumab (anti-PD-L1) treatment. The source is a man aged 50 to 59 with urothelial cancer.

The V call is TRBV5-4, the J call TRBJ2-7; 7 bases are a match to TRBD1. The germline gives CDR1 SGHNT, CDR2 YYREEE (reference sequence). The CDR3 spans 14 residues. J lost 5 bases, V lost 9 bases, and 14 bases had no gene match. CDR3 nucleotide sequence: TGTGCCACCTCGCGGACAGGTGCTAACGACGAGCAGTACTTC. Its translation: CATSRTGANDEQYF.

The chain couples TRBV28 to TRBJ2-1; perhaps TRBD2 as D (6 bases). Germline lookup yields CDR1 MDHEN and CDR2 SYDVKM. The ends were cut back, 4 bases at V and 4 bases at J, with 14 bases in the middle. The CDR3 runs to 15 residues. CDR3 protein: CASSSPGGGYNEQFF. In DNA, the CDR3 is TGTGCCAGCAGTTCCCCCGGTGGGGGGTACAATGAGCAGTTCTTC.

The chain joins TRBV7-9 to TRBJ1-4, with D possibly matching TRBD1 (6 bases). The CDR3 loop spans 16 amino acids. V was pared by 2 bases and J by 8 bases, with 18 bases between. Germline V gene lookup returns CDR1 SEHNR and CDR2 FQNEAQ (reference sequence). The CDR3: CASSLSPTGMGEKLFF. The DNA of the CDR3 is TGTGCCAGCAGCTTATCCCCCACAGGGATGGGGGAAAAACTGTTTTTT.

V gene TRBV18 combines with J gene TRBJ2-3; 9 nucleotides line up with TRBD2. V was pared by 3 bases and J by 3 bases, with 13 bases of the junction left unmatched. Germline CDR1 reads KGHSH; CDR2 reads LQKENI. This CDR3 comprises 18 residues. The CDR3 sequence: CASSPGLALVDSTDTQYF. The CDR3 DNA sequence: TGTGCCAGCTCACCCGGACTAGCGCTAGTAGATAGTACAGATACGCAGTATTTT.

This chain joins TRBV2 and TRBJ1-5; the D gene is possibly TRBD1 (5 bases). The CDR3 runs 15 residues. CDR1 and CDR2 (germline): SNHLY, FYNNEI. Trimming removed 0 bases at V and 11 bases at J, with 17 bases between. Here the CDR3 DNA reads TGTGCCAGCAGTGAAGCGCTTCTGACAGTGGGGTCCCAGCATTTT. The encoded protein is CASSEALLTVGSQHF.

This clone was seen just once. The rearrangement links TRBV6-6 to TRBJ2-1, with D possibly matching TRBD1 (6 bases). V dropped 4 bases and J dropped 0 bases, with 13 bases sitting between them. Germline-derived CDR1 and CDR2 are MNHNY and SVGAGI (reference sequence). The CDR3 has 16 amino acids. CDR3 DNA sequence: TGTGCCAGCAGTTCTCCGGGACAAAGCTCCTACAATGAGCAGTTCTTC. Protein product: CASSSPGQSSYNEQFF.

CDR3 protein: CASSVFGGINTEAFF. The CDR3 coding sequence is TGTGCCAGCAGTGTCTTCGGCGGGATTAACACTGAAGCTTTCTTT. This sequence joins TRBV6-1 and TRBJ1-1; no definite D call. The V end was cut by 4 bases, the J end by 2 bases, with 14 bases between. This CDR3 contains 15 residues. The V gene's germline CDR1 is MNHNS and CDR2 SASEGT.

The CDR3 here is CASSLGQGAVEAFF. The CDR3 DNA reads as TGTGCCAGCTCACTCGGACAGGGTGCGGTTGAAGCTTTCTTT. The V and J genes are TRBV18 and TRBJ1-1, with 8 bases identical to TRBD1. This CDR3 has 14 amino acids. Germline V CDR1 and CDR2: KGHSH, LQKENI. Trimming took 4 bases from V and 7 from J; bases not matched to a gene: 8.

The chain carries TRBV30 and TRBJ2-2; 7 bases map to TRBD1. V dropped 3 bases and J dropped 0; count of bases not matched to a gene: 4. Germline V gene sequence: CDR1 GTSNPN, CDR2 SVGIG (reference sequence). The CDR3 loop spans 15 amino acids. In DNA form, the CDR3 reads TGTGCCTGGAGACCGGGACAGACGAACACCGGGGAGCTGTTTTTT. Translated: CAWRPGQTNTGELFF.

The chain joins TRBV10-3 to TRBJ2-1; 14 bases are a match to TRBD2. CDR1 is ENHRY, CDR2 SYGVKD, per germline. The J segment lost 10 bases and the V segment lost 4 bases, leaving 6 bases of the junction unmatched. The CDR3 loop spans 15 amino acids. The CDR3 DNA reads TGTGCCATCAGTGGACGGGGACTAGCGGGAGCCGAGCAGTTCTTC. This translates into CAISGRGLAGAEQFF.

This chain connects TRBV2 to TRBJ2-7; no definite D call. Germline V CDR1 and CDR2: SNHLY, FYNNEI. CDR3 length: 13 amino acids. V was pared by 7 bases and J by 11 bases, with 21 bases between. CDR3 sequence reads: CASMRSESLRKYF. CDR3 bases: TGTGCCAGCATGAGATCGGAATCCCTGAGGAAGTACTTC.

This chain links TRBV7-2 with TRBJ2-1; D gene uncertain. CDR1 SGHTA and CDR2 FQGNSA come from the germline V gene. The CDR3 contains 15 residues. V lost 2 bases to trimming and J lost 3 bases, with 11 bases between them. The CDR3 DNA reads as TGTGCCAGCAGCTTAATGGCGGTCTACTACAATGAGCAGTTCTTC. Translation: CASSLMAVYYNEQFF.

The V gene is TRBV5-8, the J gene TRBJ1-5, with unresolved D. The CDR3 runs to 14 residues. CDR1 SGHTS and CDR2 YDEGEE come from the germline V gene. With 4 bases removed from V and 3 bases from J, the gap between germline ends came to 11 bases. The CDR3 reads CASSQPLSNQPQHF. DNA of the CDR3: TGTGCCAGCAGCCAACCACTTTCCAATCAGCCCCAGCATTTT.

CDR3 coding DNA: TGCAGTGCTAACCGGGGGGATGGCTACACCTTC. Its protein product is CSANRGDGYTF. The chain links TRBV20-1 to TRBJ1-2; tentatively, D is TRBD1 (5 bases). The CDR3 runs to 11 residues. The V and J ends lost 4 bases and 6 bases respectively, with 9 bases between them. Germline CDR1 reads DFQATT; CDR2 reads SNEGSKA (reference sequence).

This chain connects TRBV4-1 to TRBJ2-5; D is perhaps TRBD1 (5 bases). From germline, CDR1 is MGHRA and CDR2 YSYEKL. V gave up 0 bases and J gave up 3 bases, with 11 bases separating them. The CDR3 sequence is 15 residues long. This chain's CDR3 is CASSQDQGTKETQYF. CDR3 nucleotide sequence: TGCGCCAGCAGCCAAGATCAGGGAACAAAAGAGACCCAGTACTTC.

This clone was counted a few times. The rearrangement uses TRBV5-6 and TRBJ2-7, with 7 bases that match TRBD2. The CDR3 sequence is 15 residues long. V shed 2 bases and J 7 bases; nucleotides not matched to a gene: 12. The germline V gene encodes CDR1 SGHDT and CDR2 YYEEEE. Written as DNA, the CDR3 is TGTGCCAGCAGCTTCGGGGCGGCGGGGGTCGAGGAGCAGTACTTC. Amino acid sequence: CASSFGAAGVEEQYF.